Listed below are T cell receptor beta chains from one sample, sequenced in a study of blood T cell repertoires in COVID-19. The method was immunoSEQ multiplex PCR; TCRdb's version includes in-frame clones alone and lacks a portion of them. The top ten hold around 2.5% of the sample, which has 250,000 to 400,000 clones, more than 75% seen once. Sample: PBMCs or T cells enriched from blood (not recorded which). The receptor set was obtained from a man aged 60 to 75 who had recovered from COVID-19. CDR3s include the opening cysteine and the closing phenylalanine or tryptophan. A D gene is named only where the DNA matches it firmly. Clone size appears in some rows only: once, few, many, or a class for an expanded clone.

d_call	j_call	clone_size	v_call	cdr3_nt	cdr3_aa
-	TRBJ2-7	-	TRBV27	TGTGCCAGCAGTTTCTTTCTGGGGGACACCTACGAGCAGTACTTC	CASSFFLGDTYEQYF
-	TRBJ2-5	few	TRBV29-1	TGCAGCGTCAGGGGTTCCCTAAGGGAGACCCAGTACTTC	CSVRGSLRETQYF
TRBD2	TRBJ2-3	-	TRBV7-3	TGTGCCAGCAGCTCGGGACTACACACAGATACGCAGTATTTT	CASSSGLHTDTQYF
TRBD2	TRBJ2-7	-	TRBV29-1	TGCAGCGTGGTAGGACTAGCGGGAGACGAGCAGTACTTC	CSVVGLAGDEQYF
-	TRBJ2-1	-	TRBV12-3/TRBV12-4	TGTGCCAGCAGTTTGATGCGGATCGATGAGCAGTTCTTC	CASSLMRIDEQFF
-	TRBJ2-5	-	TRBV30	TGTGCCTGGAGTAGGGGTAGTCCGGAGACCCAGTACTTC	CAWSRGSPETQYF
-	TRBJ2-7	-	TRBV10-3	TGTGCCATCAGTGAGTTTGTGGACTACTTGGGCGAGCAGTACTTC	CAISEFVDYLGEQYF
TRBD1	TRBJ1-6	-	TRBV4-1	TGCGCCAGCAGCCATGGGGGACAGATGAATTCACCCCTCCACTTT	CASSHGGQMNSPLHF
TRBD2	TRBJ2-5	-	TRBV7-6	TGTGCCAGCAGCCCCGGACTAGCGGGGGGGCTGGAGACCCAGTACTTC	CASSPGLAGGLETQYF
TRBD2	TRBJ2-2	-	TRBV30	TGTGGCTCGCGGGGGGGGAACACCGGGGAGCTGTTTTTT	CGSRGGNTGELFF
-	TRBJ1-4	-	TRBV15	TGTGCCACCAGTACCAAACAGAACAGGGCAGCGACTAATGAAAAACTGTTTTTT	CATSTKQNRAATNEKLFF
TRBD1	TRBJ2-5	-	TRBV2	TGTGCCAGCAGCTCGGGACAGGGGCAAGAGACCCAGTACTTC	CASSSGQGQETQYF
TRBD2	TRBJ2-5	-	TRBV27	TGTGCCAGCAGTTCTCTGACTAGCAGTCAAGAGACCCAGTACTTC	CASSSLTSSQETQYF
TRBD2	TRBJ2-1	-	TRBV10-3	TGTGCCATCAGTGAACTGGGGAAAGCGGGAGGCCACCGATACAATGAGCAGTTCTTC	CAISELGKAGGHRYNEQFF
-	TRBJ1-5	-	TRBV4-3	TGCGCCAGCAGCCAAGAAAGGGGGATTCAGCCCCAGCATTTT	CASSQERGIQPQHF
-	TRBJ1-2	once	TRBV6-5	TGTGCCAGCAGTTACTCTTCGACAGGTTTCTACACCTTC	CASSYSSTGFYTF
-	TRBJ2-2	-	TRBV18	TGTGCCAGCTCACCACTCTCTACAGACCTACCCGGGGAGCTGTTTTTT	CASSPLSTDLPGELFF